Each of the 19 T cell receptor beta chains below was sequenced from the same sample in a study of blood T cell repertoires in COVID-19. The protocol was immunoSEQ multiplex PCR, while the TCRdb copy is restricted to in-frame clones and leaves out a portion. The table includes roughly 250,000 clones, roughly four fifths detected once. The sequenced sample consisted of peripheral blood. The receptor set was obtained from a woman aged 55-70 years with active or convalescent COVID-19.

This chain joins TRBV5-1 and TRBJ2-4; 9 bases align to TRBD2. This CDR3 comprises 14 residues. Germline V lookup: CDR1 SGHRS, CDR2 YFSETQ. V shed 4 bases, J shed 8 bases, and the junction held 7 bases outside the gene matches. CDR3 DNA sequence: TGCGCCAGCAGCCCGGGAGCGGGGGGACACATTCAGTACTTC. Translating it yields CASSPGAGGHIQYF.

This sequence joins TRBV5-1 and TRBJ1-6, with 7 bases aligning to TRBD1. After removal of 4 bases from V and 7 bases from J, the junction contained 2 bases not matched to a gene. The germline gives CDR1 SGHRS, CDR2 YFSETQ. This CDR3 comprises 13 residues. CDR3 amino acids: CASSMTGNSPLHF. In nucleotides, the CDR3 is TGCGCCAGCAGCATGACAGGGAATTCACCCCTCCACTTT.

In DNA, the CDR3 is TGTGCCAGCAACAGGGTTCGGGACGAGCAGTACTTC. This encodes CASNRVRDEQYF. This chain uses TRBV6-5 with TRBJ2-7; D possibly corresponds to TRBD1 (6 bases). From germline, CDR1 is MNHEY and CDR2 SVGAGI. The CDR3 extends over 12 amino acids. The V and J ends lost 7 bases and 5 bases respectively, with 12 bases between them.

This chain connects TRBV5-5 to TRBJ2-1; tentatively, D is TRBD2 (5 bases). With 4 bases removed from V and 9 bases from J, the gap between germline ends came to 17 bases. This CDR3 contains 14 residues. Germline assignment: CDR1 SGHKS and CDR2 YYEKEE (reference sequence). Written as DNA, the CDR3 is TGTGCCAGCAGCCCAAGATCCGACGAGGGTGAGCAGTTCTTC. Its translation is CASSPRSDEGEQFF.

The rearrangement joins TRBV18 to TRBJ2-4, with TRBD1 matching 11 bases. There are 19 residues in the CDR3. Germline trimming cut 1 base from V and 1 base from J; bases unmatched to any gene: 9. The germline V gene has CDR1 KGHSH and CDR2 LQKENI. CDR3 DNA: TGTGCCAGCTCACCACTCCGGGACAGGGGGTTCGTGGCCAAAAACATTCAGTACTTC. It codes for CASSPLRDRGFVAKNIQYF.

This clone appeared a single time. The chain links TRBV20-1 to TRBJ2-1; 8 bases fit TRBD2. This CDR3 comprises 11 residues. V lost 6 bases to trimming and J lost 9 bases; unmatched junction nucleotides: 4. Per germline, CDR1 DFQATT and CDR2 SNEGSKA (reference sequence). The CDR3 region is CSAPLAAEQFF. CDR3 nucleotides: TGCAGTGCCCCACTAGCGGCTGAGCAGTTCTTC.

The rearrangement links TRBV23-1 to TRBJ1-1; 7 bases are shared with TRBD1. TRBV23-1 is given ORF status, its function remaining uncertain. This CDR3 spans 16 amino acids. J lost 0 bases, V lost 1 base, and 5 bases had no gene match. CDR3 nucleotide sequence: TGCGCCAGCAGTCAATGGAGGGGGCGAATGAACACTGAAGCTTTCTTT. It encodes CASSQWRGRMNTEAFF.

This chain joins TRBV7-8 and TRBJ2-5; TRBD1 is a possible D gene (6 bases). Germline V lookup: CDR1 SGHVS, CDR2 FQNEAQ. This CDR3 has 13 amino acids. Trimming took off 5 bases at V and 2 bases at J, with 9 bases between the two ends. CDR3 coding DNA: TGTGCCAGCAGCCGGACAGAACAAGAGACCCAGTACTTC. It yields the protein CASSRTEQETQYF. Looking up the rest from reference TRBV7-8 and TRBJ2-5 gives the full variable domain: GAGVSQSPRYKVAKRGQDVALRCDPISGHVSLFWYQQALGQGPEFLTYFQNEAQLDKSGLPSDRFFAERPEGSVSTLKIQRTQQEDSAVYLCASSRTEQETQYFGPGTRLLVL.

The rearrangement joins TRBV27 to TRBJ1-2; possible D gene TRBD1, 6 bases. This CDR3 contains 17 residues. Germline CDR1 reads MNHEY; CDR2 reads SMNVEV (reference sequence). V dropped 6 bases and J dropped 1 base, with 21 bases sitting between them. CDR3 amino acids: CASSRRTASDFNYGYTF. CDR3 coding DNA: TGTGCCAGCAGCCGAAGGACAGCTAGTGATTTTAACTATGGCTACACCTTC.

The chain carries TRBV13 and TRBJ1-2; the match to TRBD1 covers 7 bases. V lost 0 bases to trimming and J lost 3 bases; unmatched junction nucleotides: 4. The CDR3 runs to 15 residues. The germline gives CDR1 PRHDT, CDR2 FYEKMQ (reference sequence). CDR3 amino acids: CASSLGDRRDYGYTF. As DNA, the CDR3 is TGTGCCAGCAGCTTAGGGGACAGGCGAGACTATGGCTACACCTTC.

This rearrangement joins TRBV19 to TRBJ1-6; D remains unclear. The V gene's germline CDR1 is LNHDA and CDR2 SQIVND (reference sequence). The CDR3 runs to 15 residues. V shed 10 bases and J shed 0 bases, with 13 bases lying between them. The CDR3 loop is CATHRGSSYNSPLHF. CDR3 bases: TGTGCCACCCACCGTGGGAGCTCCTATAATTCACCCCTCCACTTT.

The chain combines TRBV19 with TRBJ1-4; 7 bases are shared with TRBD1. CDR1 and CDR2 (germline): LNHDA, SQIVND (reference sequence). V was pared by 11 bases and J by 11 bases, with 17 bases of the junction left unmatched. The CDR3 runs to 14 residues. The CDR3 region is CASLSAGGSRKLFF. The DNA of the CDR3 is TGTGCCTCTCTCTCGGCAGGGGGGAGTCGGAAACTGTTTTTT.

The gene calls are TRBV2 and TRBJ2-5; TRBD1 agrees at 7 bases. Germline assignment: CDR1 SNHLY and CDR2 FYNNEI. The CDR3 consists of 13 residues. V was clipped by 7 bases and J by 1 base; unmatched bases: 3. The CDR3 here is CASNRDSQETQYF. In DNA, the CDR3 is TGTGCCAGCAATAGGGACAGCCAAGAGACCCAGTACTTC.

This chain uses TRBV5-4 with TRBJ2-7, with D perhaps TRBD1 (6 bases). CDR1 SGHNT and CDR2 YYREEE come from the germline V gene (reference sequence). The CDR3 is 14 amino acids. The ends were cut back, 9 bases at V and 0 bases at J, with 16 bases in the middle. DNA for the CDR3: TGTGCCACCAAATCCCAGGGGAGCTCCTACGAGCAGTACTTC. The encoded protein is CATKSQGSSYEQYF.

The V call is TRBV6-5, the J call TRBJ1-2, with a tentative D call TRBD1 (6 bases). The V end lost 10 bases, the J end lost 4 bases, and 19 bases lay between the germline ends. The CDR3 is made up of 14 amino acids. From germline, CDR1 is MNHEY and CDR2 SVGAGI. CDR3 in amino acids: CATPWGDRLYGYTF. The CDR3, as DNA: TGTGCCACCCCATGGGGAGACAGGCTCTATGGCTACACCTTC.

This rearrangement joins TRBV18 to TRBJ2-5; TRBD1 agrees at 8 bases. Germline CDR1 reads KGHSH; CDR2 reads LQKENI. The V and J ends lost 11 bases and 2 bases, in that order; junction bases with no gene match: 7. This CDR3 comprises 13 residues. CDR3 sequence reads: CASGTGLQETQYF. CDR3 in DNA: TGTGCCTCCGGGACAGGCTTACAAGAGACCCAGTACTTC.

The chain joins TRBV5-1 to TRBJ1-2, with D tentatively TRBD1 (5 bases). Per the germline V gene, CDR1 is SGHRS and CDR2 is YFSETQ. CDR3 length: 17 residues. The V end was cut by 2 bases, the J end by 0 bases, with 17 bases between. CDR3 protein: CASSFEVRQGTNYGYTF. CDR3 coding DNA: TGCGCCAGCAGCTTCGAGGTGAGGCAGGGAACTAACTATGGCTACACCTTC.

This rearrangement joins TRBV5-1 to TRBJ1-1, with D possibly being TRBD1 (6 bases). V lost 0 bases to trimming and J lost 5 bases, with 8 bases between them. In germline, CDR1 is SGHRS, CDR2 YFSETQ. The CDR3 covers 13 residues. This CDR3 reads CASSLAQGTEAFF. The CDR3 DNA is TGCGCCAGCAGCTTGGCTCAGGGGACTGAAGCTTTCTTT.

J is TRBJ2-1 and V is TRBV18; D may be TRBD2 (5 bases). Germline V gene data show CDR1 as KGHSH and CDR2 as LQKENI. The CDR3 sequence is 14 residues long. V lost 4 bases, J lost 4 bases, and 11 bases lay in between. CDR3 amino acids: CASSRGAPYNEQFF. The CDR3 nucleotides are TGTGCCAGCTCACGGGGAGCGCCGTACAATGAGCAGTTCTTC.